One TCR beta chain is described in this entry. Antigen specificity is unknown. This record comes from a study of shared clonotypes between healthy human individuals. Whole-study findings and limits: Naive subsets generally had larger estimated richness than memory subsets.

At the deep level, the assay was run. The assay was immunoSEQ multiplex PCR, and TCRdb's table has in-frame clones only and misses some. The sample shows about 1.5 million clones, around 98% of them seen only once. It was into CD45RA+ naive and CD45RA-negative memory subsets that the CD4+ cells were split. CDR3 length equals 14 residues. Trimming pared 6 bases from V and 8 bases from J, leaving 19 bases between. Germline V gene sequence: CDR1 SGHAT, CDR2 FQNNGV. The sequence was obtained from a man aged 25 to 45 in good health. This rearrangement joins TRBV11-2 to TRBJ1-1, with D possibly matching TRBD1 (6 bases). Sequencing used naive CD4+ T cells sorted from blood. Sample subset: CD45RA+ positively selected. The CDR3 spells CASSTLRGGTEAFF. CDR3 coding DNA: TGTGCCAGCAGTACCCTAAGGGGGGGGACCGAAGCTTTCTTT.